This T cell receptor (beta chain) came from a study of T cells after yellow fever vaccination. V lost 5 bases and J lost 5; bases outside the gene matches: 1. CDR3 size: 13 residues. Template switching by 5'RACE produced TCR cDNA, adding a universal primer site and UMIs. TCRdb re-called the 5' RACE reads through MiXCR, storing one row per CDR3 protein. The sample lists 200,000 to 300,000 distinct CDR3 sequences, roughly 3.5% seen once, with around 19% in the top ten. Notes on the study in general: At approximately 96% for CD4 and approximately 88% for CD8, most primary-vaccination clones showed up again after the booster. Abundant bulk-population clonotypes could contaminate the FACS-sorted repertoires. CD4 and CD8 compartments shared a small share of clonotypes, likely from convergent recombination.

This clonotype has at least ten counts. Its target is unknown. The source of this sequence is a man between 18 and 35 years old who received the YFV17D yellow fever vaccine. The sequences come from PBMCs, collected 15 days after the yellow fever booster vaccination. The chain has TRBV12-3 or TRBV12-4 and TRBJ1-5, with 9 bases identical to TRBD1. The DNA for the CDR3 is TGTGCCAGCAGTGGACAGGGGCATCAGCCCCAGCATTTT. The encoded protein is CASSGQGHQPQHF.